Below are 26 T cell receptor beta chains sequenced from a single sample in a study of T cell responses to AZD1222 COVID-19 vaccine. The method was immunoSEQ multiplex PCR; TCRdb's version includes in-frame clones alone and lacks a portion of them. The sample carries about 140,000 clones, 88% recorded once. The source material was peripheral blood, sampled 28 days after the second AZD1222 dose. These TCRs come from an adult who received the AZD1222 COVID-19 vaccine.

This clone has just a few counts. The chain has TRBV1 and TRBJ2-1; the D call in the table, TRBD2, was not verified against the DNA. TRBV1 constitutes a pseudogene. This CDR3 has 18 residues. The CDR3 nucleotides are TGCACCAGCAGGACACCTCCACCGGGACTAGCGGGATACAATGAGCAGTTCTTC. It yields the protein CTSRTPPPGLAGYNEQFF.

This rearrangement joins TRBV10-1 to TRBJ2-3; D is ambiguous. Germline lookup yields CDR1 WNHNN and CDR2 SYGVQD (reference sequence). With 3 bases removed from V and 0 bases from J, the gap between germline ends came to 16 bases. The CDR3 runs 17 residues. This chain's CDR3 is CASSELPATQSTDTQYF. DNA for the CDR3: TGCGCCAGCAGTGAACTTCCGGCTACGCAAAGCACAGATACGCAGTATTTT.

V and J are TRBV7-9 and TRBJ2-1, with 8 bases lining up with TRBD2. Germline assignment: CDR1 SEHNR and CDR2 FQNEAQ (reference sequence). The CDR3 is 14 amino acids. V shed 5 bases and J 7 bases; nucleotides not matched to a gene: 7. CDR3 residues: CASSGSTGGNEQFF. The CDR3 nucleotides read TGTGCCAGCAGCGGATCTACGGGGGGGAATGAGCAGTTCTTC.

The rearrangement joins TRBV28 to TRBJ1-2; 7 nucleotides line up with TRBD1. CDR3 size: 13 residues. V lost 6 bases and J lost 7; bases outside the gene matches: 8. Looked up from germline, CDR1 is MDHEN and CDR2 is SYDVKM. CDR3 region: CASRATGEGGYTF. The CDR3 DNA reads as TGTGCCAGCAGAGCCACAGGGGAAGGTGGCTACACCTTC.

This rearrangement joins TRBV6-4 to TRBJ2-2, with D maybe TRBD1 (6 bases). Germline CDR1 is MRHNA and CDR2 is SNTAGT. V lost 0 bases and J lost 3, with 11 bases in between. The CDR3 contains 16 residues. The CDR3: CASSDSDRRDTGELFF. The CDR3 bases are TGTGCCAGCAGTGACTCTGACAGGCGAGACACCGGGGAGCTGTTTTTT.

The table lists this clone with a count of one. J is TRBJ1-1 and V is TRBV28; D remains ambiguous. CDR1 is MDHEN and CDR2 is SYDVKM in the germline V gene. This CDR3 has 16 amino acids. V lost 4 bases to trimming and J lost 0 bases, with 15 bases between them. This CDR3 reads CASSWAGGGMNTEAFF. CDR3 nucleotide sequence: TGTGCCAGCAGTTGGGCTGGAGGTGGAATGAACACTGAAGCTTTCTTT.

The chain is built from TRBV6-5 and TRBJ2-7; 11 bases match TRBD2. Trimming at V came to 8 bases and at J to 4 bases, leaving 7 bases not matched to a gene. CDR3 length: 14 amino acids. The V gene's germline CDR1 is MNHEY and CDR2 SVGAGI. The CDR3 nucleotides read TGTGCCAGCTGGACCGGGACTAGCGGTTACGAGCAGTACTTC. It is translated as CASWTGTSGYEQYF.

The rearrangement links TRBV6-1 to TRBJ2-7, with D perhaps matching TRBD1 (5 bases). This CDR3 region has 18 residues. V was clipped by 0 bases and J by 6 bases, with 24 bases between them. The germline gives CDR1 MNHNS, CDR2 SASEGT. In nucleotides, the CDR3 is TGTGCCAGCAGTGAAGCGGGCAGGGTGTTACTCACCGGGCTCGAGCAGTACTTC. Translating gives CASSEAGRVLLTGLEQYF.

V usage is TRBV3-1 (or the pseudogene TRBV3-2) and J usage is TRBJ2-5, with D possibly being TRBD2 (7 bases). CDR3 size: 14 residues. With 2 bases removed from V and 4 bases from J, the gap between germline ends came to 11 bases. Per germline, CDR1 LGHDT and CDR2 YNNKEL (reference sequence). The CDR3 loop is CASSQRGAGETQYF. The CDR3 region has the DNA TGTGCCAGCAGCCAACGGGGGGCGGGAGAGACCCAGTACTTC.

The J gene is TRBJ2-7, the V gene TRBV27; 8 nucleotides line up with TRBD2. The CDR3 contains 14 residues. V shed 7 bases and J 2 bases; nucleotides not matched to a gene: 7. The germline gives CDR1 MNHEY, CDR2 SMNVEV (reference sequence). The CDR3 reads CASKREQMTYEQYF. The DNA of the CDR3 is TGTGCCAGCAAGCGGGAGCAGATGACCTACGAGCAGTACTTC.

The V gene is TRBV11-2, the J gene TRBJ2-7; no clear D gene. The V gene lost 0 bases and the J gene lost 5 bases, with 5 bases spanning the gap. The germline CDR1 and CDR2 sequences are SGHAT and FQNNGV. The CDR3 is 12 amino acids. As DNA, the CDR3 is TGTGCCAGCAGCTTAGATACCCACGAGCAGTACTTC. It yields the protein CASSLDTHEQYF.

This chain uses TRBV11-1 with TRBJ2-2; maybe TRBD2 (6 bases). Germline CDR1 SGHAT, CDR2 FQDESV (reference sequence). There are 15 residues in the CDR3. The V gene lost 6 bases and the J gene lost 1 base, with 12 bases spanning the gap. CDR3 in DNA: TGTGCCAGCAGACCTCTGGGACTGAACACCGGGGAGCTGTTTTTT. It codes for CASRPLGLNTGELFF.

This chain uses TRBV28 with TRBJ2-5; 7 bases line up with TRBD2. Germline trimming cut 3 bases from V and 4 bases from J; bases unmatched to any gene: 11. The length of the CDR3 is 16 residues. Looked up from germline, CDR1 is MDHEN and CDR2 is SYDVKM. CDR3 region: CASSLASGKRGETQYF. The CDR3 coding sequence is TGTGCCAGCAGTTTGGCTAGCGGAAAGCGAGGAGAGACCCAGTACTTC.

The chain recombines TRBV18 with TRBJ1-2, with 7 positions matching TRBD1. The CDR3 is 14 amino acids. Looked up from germline, CDR1 is KGHSH and CDR2 is LQKENI. Unmatched junction bases numbered 8, after V lost 3 bases and J lost 7 bases. CDR3 loop: CASSPRQGEGGYTF. CDR3 in DNA: TGTGCCAGCTCACCCCGACAGGGCGAAGGTGGCTACACCTTC.

V usage is TRBV7-9 and J usage is TRBJ1-4, with a weak D call TRBD1 (5 bases). The CDR3 has 14 residues. V was shortened by 3 bases and J by 5 bases, with 10 bases between the two germline ends. CDR1 and CDR2 from the germline V gene are SEHNR and FQNEAQ (reference sequence). The CDR3 DNA sequence: TGTGCCAGCAGCTTGGGCCAGGGAAATGAAAAACTGTTTTTT. Translating it yields CASSLGQGNEKLFF.

CDR3 residues: CASSSDRNTEAFF. Written as DNA, the CDR3 is TGTGCCAGCAGCTCCGACAGGAACACTGAAGCTTTCTTT. J is TRBJ1-1 and V is TRBV7-8; D possibly corresponds to TRBD1 (5 bases). The CDR3 has 13 amino acids. The germline V gene has CDR1 SGHVS and CDR2 FQNEAQ. V gave up 4 bases and J gave up 1 base, with 7 bases separating them.

The chain has TRBV5-1 and TRBJ2-7; D remains unclear. Germline-derived CDR1 and CDR2 are SGHRS and YFSETQ. The CDR3 runs to 14 residues. V was trimmed by 0 bases and J by 0 bases, leaving 7 bases between them. This CDR3 is CASSLEWSSYEQYF. The CDR3 nucleotides are TGCGCCAGCAGCTTGGAATGGAGCTCCTACGAGCAGTACTTC.

The genes are TRBV27 and TRBJ2-1, with D unclear. Germline V gives CDR1 MNHEY, CDR2 SMNVEV (reference sequence). V was shortened by 4 bases and J by 9 bases, with 22 bases between the two germline ends. There are 16 residues in the CDR3. CDR3 nucleotide sequence: TGTGCCAGCAGTTCGGTCGTTTCTCCTAGGTGGGGTGAGCAGTTCTTC. Protein: CASSSVVSPRWGEQFF.

The chain is built from TRBV18 and TRBJ1-1; TRBD1 aligns across 7 bases. The CDR3 loop spans 14 amino acids. The trim removed 2 bases at V and 5 bases at J, leaving 5 bases unmatched. CDR1 is KGHSH and CDR2 is LQKENI in the germline V gene. The CDR3 loop reads CASSPNRGTTEAFF. In DNA, the CDR3 is TGTGCCAGCTCACCAAACAGGGGAACAACTGAAGCTTTCTTT.

This clone came up once. The genes are TRBV11-2 and TRBJ2-1; D is uncertain. V was cut by 3 bases and J by 2 bases, with 8 bases left in between. The CDR3 length is 14 residues. Germline-derived CDR1 and CDR2 are SGHAT and FQNNGV. CDR3 nucleotide sequence: TGTGCCAGCAGCTTGCAGCTCCCCTACAATGAGCAGTTCTTC. Its protein product is CASSLQLPYNEQFF.

The rearrangement uses TRBV5-4 and TRBJ2-6; maybe TRBD1 (5 bases). The CDR3 is 17 amino acids. Germline CDR1 SGHNT, CDR2 YYREEE (reference sequence). Between the trimmed V and J ends, which lost 3 bases and 0 bases, there was a span of 13 bases. The DNA for the CDR3 is TGTGCCAGCAGCTCCGACAGAGATAGCTCTGGGGCCAACGTCCTGACTTTC. Translation gives CASSSDRDSSGANVLTF.

This sequence joins TRBV4-2 and TRBJ2-7; no clear D. The germline V and J ends were trimmed by 0 bases and 7 bases, with 10 bases remaining between them. This CDR3 has 13 residues. The germline CDR1 and CDR2 sequences are LGHNA and YNFKEQ. DNA of the CDR3: TGTGCCAGCAGCCAAGATCTCCTAGATGAGCAGTACTTC. This encodes CASSQDLLDEQYF.

The CDR3 DNA reads as TGTGCCAGCAGCCGGGTTGGGGCCAACACTGAAGCTTTCTTT. Translated: CASSRVGANTEAFF. This chain links TRBV6-5 with TRBJ1-1, with D possibly being TRBD1 (5 bases). The CDR3 totals 14 residues. Trimming took 6 bases from V and 2 from J, leaving 13 bases between them. Germline CDR1 MNHEY, CDR2 SVGAGI.

This clone has only one observation. This rearrangement joins TRBV19 to TRBJ2-2; TRBD1 might be the D (6 bases). V lost 11 bases, J lost 5 bases, and 18 bases lay in between. The CDR3 contains 14 residues. Germline V CDR1 and CDR2: LNHDA, SQIVND (reference sequence). The CDR3 DNA is TGTGCCGCAGGGCTGAGCACAGGGACCGGGGAGCTGTTTTTT. It is translated as CAAGLSTGTGELFF. Complete variable domain (other parts from reference TRBV19 and TRBJ2-2): DGGITQSPKYLFRKEGQNVTLSCEQNLNHDAMYWYRQDPGQGLRLIYYSQIVNDFQKGDIAEGYSVSREKKESFPLTVTSAQKNPTAFYLCAAGLSTGTGELFFGEGSRLTVL.

This chain links TRBV9 with TRBJ1-4; 8 nucleotides align to TRBD1. CDR1 SGDLS and CDR2 YYNGEE come from the germline V gene. CDR3 length: 15 residues. J was trimmed by 7 bases and V by 3 bases; bases with no gene match: 8. The CDR3 loop reads CASSGQFDRGEKLFF. CDR3 sequence (DNA): TGTGCCAGCAGCGGACAATTCGACAGGGGTGAAAAACTGTTTTTT.

This clone was seen only once. This chain uses TRBV3-1 (or the pseudogene TRBV3-2) with TRBJ2-7; D gene ambiguous. This CDR3 region has 12 residues. The ends were cut back, 5 bases at V and 4 bases at J, with 9 bases in the middle. Germline V gene data show CDR1 as LGHDT and CDR2 as YNNKEL (reference sequence). The CDR3 sequence: CASSAPSYEQYF. The CDR3 nucleotides are TGTGCCAGCAGCGCGCCGAGTTACGAGCAGTACTTC.